The 28 T cell receptor beta chains reported below all come from one sample, sequenced in a study of beta chain features in type 1 diabetes. The authors reverse transcribed all of the isolated RNA, so sequencing captured expressed TCRB transcripts. The protocol was immunoSEQ multiplex PCR, while the TCRdb copy is restricted to in-frame clones and leaves out a portion. Seen here are some 99,000 clones, roughly 40% observed once, and the top ten hold about 0.063%. Specimen: stem cell memory CD4+ T cells from blood. The receptors derive from a woman aged 18 to 35 in good health.

Only a few counts were recorded for this clone. V and J are TRBV13 and TRBJ2-7; 12 nucleotides align to TRBD2. Per the germline V gene, CDR1 is PRHDT and CDR2 is FYEKMQ (reference sequence). CDR3 length: 14 residues. J was trimmed by 4 bases and V by 2 bases; bases with no gene match: 0. CDR3 amino acids: CASSLLAGGYEQYF. CDR3 nucleotide sequence: TGTGCCAGCAGCTTACTAGCGGGAGGGTACGAGCAGTACTTC.

This chain connects TRBV18 to TRBJ2-7, with a weak D call TRBD1 (6 bases). From germline, CDR1 is KGHSH and CDR2 LQKENI. This CDR3 has 15 residues. Trimming pared 2 bases from V and 3 bases from J, leaving 14 bases between. This chain's CDR3 is CASSPGNRAVYEQYF. In nucleotides, the CDR3 is TGTGCCAGCTCACCAGGCAACAGGGCGGTCTACGAGCAGTACTTC.

The sample holds a few counts of this clone. V and J are TRBV28 and TRBJ1-2, with D possibly TRBD1 on 5 matching bases. V lost 5 bases to trimming and J lost 12 bases, with 16 bases between them. The CDR3 covers 12 residues. The germline CDR1 and CDR2 sequences are MDHEN and SYDVKM. In nucleotides, the CDR3 is TGTGCCAGCAGTCTTTCAGGGAGGCATGACACCTTC. Translated, it gives CASSLSGRHDTF.

The V and J genes are TRBV5-1 and TRBJ2-6; 8 nucleotides agree with TRBD1. Germline loops: CDR1 SGHRS, CDR2 YFSETQ. There are 18 residues in the CDR3. As DNA, the CDR3 is TGCGCGACCAAACCTGGACAGGGCTTAGGCTCTGGGGCCAACGTCCTGACTTTC. Translation: CATKPGQGLGSGANVLTF.

In its sample, this clone was seen a few times. J is TRBJ2-5 and V is TRBV7-8; D is unclear. This CDR3 contains 12 residues. CDR1 is SGHVS, CDR2 FQNEAQ, per germline. Between the trimmed V and J ends, which lost 8 bases and 5 bases, there was a span of 12 bases. As DNA, the CDR3 is TGTGCCAGCGCCGTGGGCACGGAGACCCAGTACTTC. Translating it yields CASAVGTETQYF.

In its sample, this clone was seen a few times. This rearrangement joins TRBV14 to TRBJ2-7; maybe TRBD1 (5 bases). Germline CDR1 reads SGHDN; CDR2 reads FVKESK. V was cut by 1 base and J by 3 bases, with 13 bases left in between. The CDR3 sequence is 15 residues long. Here the CDR3 DNA reads TGTGCCAGCAGCCAAGTGGGGCGATCACACTACGAGCAGTACTTC. It codes for CASSQVGRSHYEQYF. Based on the CDR3 plus reference TRBV14 and TRBJ2-7, the full variable domain is EAGVTQFPSHSVIEKGQTVTLRCDPISGHDNLYWYRRVMGKEIKFLLHFVKESKQDESGMPNNRFLAERTGGTYSTLKVQPAELEDSGVYFCASSQVGRSHYEQYFGPGTRLTVT.

J is TRBJ2-1 and V is TRBV18; 11 nucleotides match TRBD2. The CDR3 covers 15 residues. V shed 5 bases, J shed 6 bases, and the junction held 6 bases outside the gene matches. Germline V gives CDR1 KGHSH, CDR2 LQKENI. This CDR3 is CASSATSGRVNEQFF. The CDR3 DNA follows: TGTGCCAGCTCAGCCACTAGCGGGAGAGTCAATGAGCAGTTCTTC.

The table lists this clone with a few counts. The chain joins TRBV28 to TRBJ1-5; maybe TRBD1 (5 bases). This CDR3 contains 13 residues. Trimming pared 8 bases from V and 3 bases from J, leaving 11 bases between. CDR1 is MDHEN, CDR2 SYDVKM, per germline. CDR3 region: CASVGHVNQPQHF. Here the CDR3 DNA reads TGTGCCAGCGTCGGACATGTCAATCAGCCCCAGCATTTT.

This clone was seen a handful of times. The chain combines TRBV7-8 with TRBJ2-7; maybe TRBD2 (6 bases). Trimming shortened V by 5 bases and J by 0 bases, and 17 bases separated the two germline ends. The CDR3 is 16 amino acids. Germline CDR1 and CDR2: SGHVS and FQNEAQ. CDR3: CASSPRAGYFSYEQYF. The CDR3 DNA sequence: TGTGCCAGCAGCCCCCGTGCGGGGTACTTCTCCTACGAGCAGTACTTC.

The chain combines TRBV5-1 with TRBJ2-3; 7 bases map to TRBD2. The CDR3 runs 16 residues. Trimming took 4 bases from V and 2 from J; bases not matched to a gene: 10. CDR1 SGHRS and CDR2 YFSETQ come from the germline V gene. DNA of the CDR3: TGCGCCAGCAGCCTACCACTCCGGGAGGTCACAGATACGCAGTATTTT. Its translation is CASSLPLREVTDTQYF.

The gene calls are TRBV15 and TRBJ2-7, with 9 positions matching TRBD2. Germline loops: CDR1 LNHNV, CDR2 YYDKDF (reference sequence). The length of the CDR3 is 14 residues. V shed 5 bases and J 2 bases; nucleotides not matched to a gene: 4. The CDR3 DNA is TGTGCCACCAGCGTTAGCGGGGGACCCTACGAGCAGTACTTC. Protein sequence: CATSVSGGPYEQYF.

The J gene is TRBJ1-1, the V gene TRBV15; 7 nucleotides match TRBD1. The germline V gene encodes CDR1 LNHNV and CDR2 YYDKDF (reference sequence). The CDR3 sequence is 20 residues long. Unmatched junction bases numbered 16, after V lost 0 bases and J lost 0 bases. CDR3 DNA: TGTGCCACCAGCAGAGAACAACCCTCCTTGACAGGGCGGCTGAACACTGAAGCTTTCTTT. Translated: CATSREQPSLTGRLNTEAFF.

V gene TRBV27 combines with J gene TRBJ2-1, with 8 positions matching TRBD1. In germline, CDR1 is MNHEY, CDR2 SMNVEV (reference sequence). The CDR3 totals 18 residues. V trimming: 5 bases; J trimming: 4 bases; junction bases outside the gene matches: 16. The CDR3 nucleotides are TGTGCCAGCAGTCCCTTGGACAGGGTAAAGACTAGATACAATGAGCAGTTCTTC. Protein: CASSPLDRVKTRYNEQFF.

Only one count was recorded for this clone. The chain is built from TRBV7-2 and TRBJ1-2; 9 positions match TRBD1. This CDR3 region has 14 residues. V dropped 5 bases and J dropped 5; count of bases not matched to a gene: 6. Germline assignment: CDR1 SGHTA and CDR2 FQGNSA. DNA of the CDR3: TGTGCCAGCAGCCCCAAAGGACAGGGGTATGGCTACACCTTC. This gives the protein CASSPKGQGYGYTF.

The chain employs TRBV7-2 and TRBJ2-3; maybe TRBD2 (6 bases). V lost 3 bases, J lost 7 bases, and 14 bases lay in between. The CDR3 has 14 amino acids. CDR1 is SGHTA, CDR2 FQGNSA, per germline. The CDR3 sequence is CASSFTLGGYTQYF. In nucleotides, the CDR3 is TGTGCCAGCAGCTTTACCCTGGGGGGTTATACGCAGTATTTT.

This CDR3 is CASSRPGTDTGELFF. The CDR3 bases are TGTGCCAGCTCTCGCCCGGGGACAGACACCGGGGAGCTGTTTTTT. V gene TRBV18 combines with J gene TRBJ2-2; 7 bases are shared with TRBD1. Germline-derived CDR1 and CDR2 are KGHSH and LQKENI. The J segment lost 3 bases and the V segment lost 6 bases, leaving 7 bases of the junction unmatched. The CDR3 has 15 amino acids.

In this sample, this clone turned up a few times. In DNA, the CDR3 is TGCGCCAGCAGCCAAGATCAATCGACAGGAGCCAAAAACATTCAGTACTTC. This gives the protein CASSQDQSTGAKNIQYF. This chain links TRBV4-1 with TRBJ2-4; possibly TRBD1 for D (6 bases). The germline V gene has CDR1 MGHRA and CDR2 YSYEKL. The CDR3 length is 17 residues. Trimming removed 0 bases at V and 0 bases at J, with 12 bases between.

This clone was detected a few times. The V and J genes are TRBV4-2 and TRBJ2-1, with D possibly being TRBD2 (5 bases). Germline CDR1 is LGHNA and CDR2 is YNFKEQ. The germline V and J ends were trimmed by 2 bases and 4 bases, with 9 bases remaining between them. The CDR3 is 14 residues long. CDR3 nucleotides: TGTGCCAGCAGCCAATCGCCGGGGTACAATGAGCAGTTCTTC. It yields the protein CASSQSPGYNEQFF.

This clone was seen only a few times. The chain has TRBV7-2 and TRBJ2-7; TRBD2 matches 8 bases. V was pared by 3 bases and J by 0 bases, with 1 base of the junction left unmatched. The CDR3 is 14 residues long. CDR1 and CDR2 from the germline V gene are SGHTA and FQGNSA. CDR3 coding DNA: TGTGCCAGCAGCTTCAGCGGGGGCTCCTACGAGCAGTACTTC. As protein: CASSFSGGSYEQYF.

This clone was observed a few times. This chain links TRBV6-6 with TRBJ2-7; the match to TRBD2 covers 8 bases. V lost 2 bases to trimming and J lost 4 bases; unmatched junction nucleotides: 7. The germline V gene encodes CDR1 MNHNY and CDR2 SVGAGI (reference sequence). This CDR3 comprises 15 residues. The CDR3, as DNA: TGTGCCAGCAGTTACAGGGCGGGAGGAGGGTACGAGCAGTACTTC. Protein sequence: CASSYRAGGGYEQYF.

This clone was counted between two and nine times. The V gene is TRBV11-2, the J gene TRBJ1-1; no clear D. CDR1 is SGHAT and CDR2 is FQNNGV in the germline V gene. The CDR3 extends over 15 amino acids. The V gene lost 3 bases and the J gene lost 6 bases, with 17 bases spanning the gap. DNA for the CDR3: TGTGCCAGCAGCTTCATCGGGAGGTCGTCTGCTGAAGCTTTCTTT. Translated, it gives CASSFIGRSSAEAFF.

V is TRBV10-3 and J is TRBJ1-1; the D gene is possibly TRBD1 (6 bases). The germline V and J ends were trimmed by 7 bases and 5 bases, with 11 bases remaining between them. Germline CDR1 ENHRY, CDR2 SYGVKD. CDR3 size: 12 residues. DNA of the CDR3: TGTGCCATCAAGGGGGAAAGGACTGAAGCTTTCTTT. Amino acids: CAIKGERTEAFF.

About this clone itself: At one boundary the junction diverges from the germline segment, which might be a read error. This sequence joins TRBV7-7 and TRBJ2-1, with 10 bases aligning to TRBD2. The V gene's germline CDR1 is SSHAT and CDR2 FNYEAQ (reference sequence). CDR3 length: 13 amino acids. This CDR3 is CASSSGLADEQFF. In DNA form, the CDR3 reads TGTGCTAGCAGCTCAGGACTAGCGGATGAGCAGTTCTTC. Variable domain in full (rest from reference TRBV7-7 and TRBJ2-1): GAGVSQSPRYKVTKRGQDVTLRCDPISSHATLYWYQQALGQGPEFLTYFNYEAQPDKSGLPSDRFSAERPEGSISTLTIQRTEQRDSAMYRCASSSGLADEQFFGPGTRLTVL.

This clone was seen a handful of times. The rearrangement joins TRBV25-1 to TRBJ2-7, with TRBD1 matching 11 bases. Germline V gene data show CDR1 as MGHDK and CDR2 as SYGVNS. The CDR3 is 14 residues long. With 4 bases clipped from V and 3 bases from J, the junction kept 2 bases outside the gene matches. Here the CDR3 DNA reads TGTGCCAGCAGTGCGGGACAGGGGGTCTACGAGCAGTACTTC. Protein: CASSAGQGVYEQYF.

This clone has more than one count but fewer than ten. This chain joins TRBV5-1 and TRBJ2-1; 11 positions agree with TRBD2. V trimming: 1 base; J trimming: 4 bases; junction bases outside the gene matches: 4. The CDR3 has 16 residues. The germline CDR1 and CDR2 sequences are SGHRS and YFSETQ. In DNA form, the CDR3 reads TGCGCCAGCAGCTTGATACTAGCGGGAGTGTACAATGAGCAGTTCTTC. Its translation is CASSLILAGVYNEQFF.

The chain combines TRBV30 with TRBJ2-3; 8 bases match TRBD2. The germline CDR1 and CDR2 sequences are GTSNPN and SVGIG (reference sequence). The CDR3 runs 14 residues. Trimming removed 4 bases from V and 2 bases from J; junction bases left unmatched: 5. The CDR3 DNA reads TGTGCCTGGACCCGACTAGCGTTCACAGATACGCAGTATTTT. Protein: CAWTRLAFTDTQYF. Drawing the rest from reference TRBV30 and TRBJ2-3, the complete variable domain is SQTIHQWPATLVQPVGSPLSLECTVEGTSNPNLYWYRQAAGRGLQLLFYSVGIGQISSEVPQNLSASRPQDRQFILSSKKLLLSDSGFYLCAWTRLAFTDTQYFGPGTRLTVL.

The rearrangement links TRBV7-9 to TRBJ2-5; no clear D gene. V was shortened by 5 bases and J by 3 bases, with 16 bases between the two germline ends. This CDR3 region has 15 residues. The V gene's germline CDR1 is SEHNR and CDR2 FQNEAQ (reference sequence). In DNA, the CDR3 is TGTGCCAGCAGCCGAACCCGTGATACTAAAGAGACCCAGTACTTC. It yields the protein CASSRTRDTKETQYF.

This clone was seen a handful of times. The chain links TRBV4-1 to TRBJ2-3; TRBD2 matches at 8 bases. The CDR3 has 14 residues. J gave up 8 bases and V 3 bases, and 7 bases lay outside the gene matches. Germline-derived CDR1 and CDR2 are MGHRA and YSYEKL. The CDR3 loop reads CASSQAAGGPTQYF. For the CDR3, the DNA is TGCGCCAGCAGCCAGGCGGCGGGAGGCCCTACGCAGTATTTT.